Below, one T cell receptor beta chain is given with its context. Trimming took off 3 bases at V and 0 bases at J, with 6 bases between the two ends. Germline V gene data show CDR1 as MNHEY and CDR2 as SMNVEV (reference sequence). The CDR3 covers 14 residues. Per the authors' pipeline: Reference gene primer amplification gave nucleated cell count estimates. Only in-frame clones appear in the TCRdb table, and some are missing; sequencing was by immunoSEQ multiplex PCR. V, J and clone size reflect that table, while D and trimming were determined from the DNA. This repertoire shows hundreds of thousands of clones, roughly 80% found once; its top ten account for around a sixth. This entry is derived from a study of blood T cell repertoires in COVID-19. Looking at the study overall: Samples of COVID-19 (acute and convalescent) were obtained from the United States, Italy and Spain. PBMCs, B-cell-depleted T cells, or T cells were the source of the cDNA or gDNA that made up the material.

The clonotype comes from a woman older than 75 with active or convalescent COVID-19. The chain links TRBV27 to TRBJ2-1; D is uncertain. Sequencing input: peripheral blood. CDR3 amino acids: CASSFGVSYNEQFF. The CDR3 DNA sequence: TGTGCCAGCAGTTTTGGAGTCTCCTACAATGAGCAGTTCTTC.